One sample yielded the 24 T cell receptor beta chains listed below, sequenced in a study of cytomegalovirus exposure and HLA in healthy donors. 60 Vbeta and 13 Jbeta primers were used in PCR. Sequencing was performed with immunoSEQ multiplex PCR; in TCRdb, only in-frame clones are kept and a portion is missing. The sample contains around 120,000 clones, about four fifths of which appear only once. Sequenced input: PBMCs. The source of these receptors is a female donor in good health and CMV-seropositive.

The table lists this clone with a few counts. The chain recombines TRBV4-3 with TRBJ1-3; no firm D call. The V gene lost 2 bases and the J gene lost 4 bases, with 6 bases spanning the gap. This CDR3 has 13 residues. CDR1 is LGHNA and CDR2 is YSLEER in the germline V gene. In DNA, the CDR3 is TGCGCCAGCAGCCAATTATCCGGAAACACCATATATTTT. Translation: CASSQLSGNTIYF.

J is TRBJ2-2 and V is TRBV7-9; unclear D gene. The V end lost 2 bases, the J end lost 3 bases, and 10 bases lay between the germline ends. From germline, CDR1 is SEHNR and CDR2 FQNEAQ (reference sequence). This CDR3 contains 15 residues. CDR3 bases: TGTGCCAGCAGCTTAAGTCAGGTGGACACCGGGGAGCTGTTTTTT. Translation gives CASSLSQVDTGELFF. Variable domain in full (rest from reference TRBV7-9 and TRBJ2-2): DTGVSQNPRHKITKRGQNVTFRCDPISEHNRLYWYRQTLGQGPEFLTYFQNEAQLEKSRLLSDRFSAERPKGSFSTLEIQRTEQGDSAMYLCASSLSQVDTGELFFGEGSRLTVL.

The chain has TRBV18 and TRBJ1-3, with 10 bases aligning to TRBD1. V was clipped by 7 bases and J by 3 bases; unmatched bases: 6. This CDR3 comprises 15 residues. CDR1 and CDR2 from the germline V gene are KGHSH and LQKENI. The CDR3 coding sequence is TGTGCCAGCTATATGACAGGGGGCGTTGGAAACACCATATATTTT. Translation: CASYMTGGVGNTIYF.

The chain is built from TRBV19 and TRBJ1-2; D is perhaps TRBD1 (5 bases). The length of the CDR3 is 17 residues. Trimming removed 0 bases at V and 8 bases at J, with 22 bases between. CDR1 and CDR2 from the germline V gene are LNHDA and SQIVND (reference sequence). The CDR3 reads CASSIDAAGSTQGGYTF. CDR3 bases: TGTGCCAGTAGTATAGATGCCGCAGGGTCCACTCAGGGCGGCTACACCTTC.

The chain employs TRBV5-1 and TRBJ2-1, with 10 bases aligning to TRBD2. The length of the CDR3 is 16 residues. Unmatched junction bases numbered 1, after V lost 0 bases and J lost 1 base. Germline CDR1 is SGHRS and CDR2 is YFSETQ. In DNA form, the CDR3 reads TGCGCCAGCAGCTTGGTTAGCGGGGGGTCCTACAATGAGCAGTTCTTC. Protein sequence: CASSLVSGGSYNEQFF.

CDR3 bases: TGTGCCACCTCAGGACAGGGAGAGACTGAAGCTTTCTTT. Protein sequence: CATSGQGETEAFF. The chain joins TRBV30 to TRBJ1-1; 8 bases map to TRBD1. The CDR3 is made up of 13 amino acids. V lost 8 bases, J lost 5 bases, and 10 bases stayed unmatched. Per the germline V gene, CDR1 is GTSNPN and CDR2 is SVGIG (reference sequence).

This clone occurred a few times. The rearrangement uses TRBV6-1 and TRBJ1-2; 7 nucleotides agree with TRBD1. CDR1 MNHNS and CDR2 SASEGT come from the germline V gene. V was pared by 6 bases and J by 5 bases, with 9 bases of the junction left unmatched. The CDR3 totals 14 residues. The chain's CDR3 is CASSLGDSPYGYTF. DNA of the CDR3: TGTGCCAGCAGCCTAGGGGACAGTCCGTATGGCTACACCTTC.

Only one count was recorded for this clone. The chain is built from TRBV6-5 and TRBJ2-7, with TRBD1 as a possible D gene (5 bases). The ends were cut back, 0 bases at V and 6 bases at J, with 18 bases in the middle. The CDR3 loop spans 16 amino acids. CDR1 is MNHEY and CDR2 is SVGAGI in the germline V gene. The CDR3 DNA reads TGTGCCAGCAGTTACTCCGCAGGGATAAGCTACGGCGAGCAGTACTTC. Translating gives CASSYSAGISYGEQYF.

This chain connects TRBV19 to TRBJ1-6; 7 bases are a match to TRBD1. After removal of 10 bases from V and 4 bases from J, the junction contained 4 bases not matched to a gene. CDR3 length: 13 amino acids. Germline assignment: CDR1 LNHDA and CDR2 SQIVND (reference sequence). CDR3 DNA: TGTGCCACTCAGGGACAGTATAATTCACCCCTCCACTTT. Protein sequence: CATQGQYNSPLHF.

The chain links TRBV9 to TRBJ1-2, with 7 bases lining up with TRBD1. There are 14 residues in the CDR3. Trimming removed 3 bases from V and 2 bases from J; junction bases left unmatched: 4. Germline V gives CDR1 SGDLS, CDR2 YYNGEE. The CDR3 loop reads CASSARQGNYGYTF. CDR3 DNA sequence: TGTGCCAGCAGCGCTCGACAGGGCAACTATGGCTACACCTTC.

CDR3 coding DNA: TGCGCCAGCAGCTTCGGACTAGCGGGAACCGGGGAGCTGTTTTTT. The encoded protein is CASSFGLAGTGELFF. The V call is TRBV5-1, the J call TRBJ2-2; 12 bases fit TRBD2. The length of the CDR3 is 15 residues. The J segment lost 5 bases and the V segment lost 2 bases, leaving 1 base of the junction unmatched. From germline, CDR1 is SGHRS and CDR2 YFSETQ.

The chain uses TRBV6-1 and TRBJ2-1, with 8 bases lining up with TRBD1. This CDR3 has 14 amino acids. The ends lost 4 bases at V and 7 bases at J; junction bases unmatched: 6. The V gene's germline CDR1 is MNHNS and CDR2 SASEGT. The CDR3 spells CASSAQGAGNEQFF. The DNA of the CDR3 is TGTGCCAGCAGTGCCCAGGGGGCGGGTAATGAGCAGTTCTTC.

The V gene is TRBV7-9, the J gene TRBJ1-3; D is perhaps TRBD1 (5 bases). Germline V gene sequence: CDR1 SEHNR, CDR2 FQNEAQ (reference sequence). The V end was cut by 5 bases, the J end by 0 bases, with 14 bases between. This CDR3 is 16 amino acids long. This CDR3 is CASSQTELTSGNTIYF. DNA for the CDR3: TGTGCCAGCAGCCAGACAGAATTAACCTCTGGAAACACCATATATTTT.

This clone was counted a single time. This chain connects TRBV10-3 to TRBJ2-1, with TRBD2 as a possible D gene (6 bases). Germline lookup yields CDR1 ENHRY and CDR2 SYGVKD. V was shortened by 6 bases and J by 1 base, with 10 bases between the two germline ends. This CDR3 is built from 14 residues. The CDR3 spells CAISSLASYNEQFF. The CDR3 nucleotides are TGTGCCATCAGCTCCCTAGCGTCCTACAATGAGCAGTTCTTC.

This chain uses TRBV2 with TRBJ1-2, with unresolved D. This CDR3 comprises 13 residues. Trimming cost V 8 bases and J 2 bases, with 12 bases left between them. CDR1 is SNHLY and CDR2 is FYNNEI in the germline V gene. The CDR3 loop reads CASETRWNYGYTF. CDR3 coding DNA: TGTGCCAGCGAGACTCGATGGAACTATGGCTACACCTTC. Full variable domain (outside the CDR3, taken from reference TRBV2 and TRBJ1-2): EPEVTQTPSHQVTQMGQEVILRCVPISNHLYFYWYRQILGQKVEFLVSFYNNEISEKSEIFDDQFSVERPDGSNFTLKIRSTKLEDSAMYFCASETRWNYGYTFGSGTRLTVV.

The chain employs TRBV6-1 and TRBJ1-5; 9 bases match TRBD1. CDR1 is MNHNS, CDR2 SASEGT, per germline. V shed 3 bases and J 6 bases; nucleotides not matched to a gene: 3. The CDR3 has 14 residues. The CDR3 reads CASSEYRGPQPQHF. DNA of the CDR3: TGTGCCAGCAGTGAGTACAGGGGGCCTCAGCCCCAGCATTTT.

The chain has TRBV11-2 and TRBJ2-6, with TRBD1 as a possible D gene (6 bases). V gave up 5 bases and J gave up 0 bases, with 14 bases separating them. CDR1 and CDR2 from the germline V gene are SGHAT and FQNNGV. The CDR3 runs 17 residues. CDR3 residues: CASSPRTAPSGANVLTF. The DNA for the CDR3 is TGTGCCAGCAGCCCTCGGACAGCCCCCTCTGGGGCCAACGTCCTGACTTTC.

The CDR3 here is CASSYGQGRADTQYF. CDR3 nucleotide sequence: TGTGCCAGCAGTTACGGACAGGGAAGGGCAGATACGCAGTATTTT. V is TRBV6-5 and J is TRBJ2-3; 8 positions agree with TRBD1. Germline CDR1 and CDR2: MNHEY and SVGAGI. Germline trimming cut 2 bases from V and 4 bases from J; bases unmatched to any gene: 5. CDR3 size: 15 residues.

The chain has TRBV4-1 and TRBJ1-2; no reliable D call. Between the trimmed V and J ends, which lost 0 bases and 4 bases, there was a span of 12 bases. The CDR3 runs 15 residues. The germline gives CDR1 MGHRA, CDR2 YSYEKL. The CDR3 sequence: CASSQETTTSYGYTF. In DNA form, the CDR3 reads TGCGCCAGCAGCCAAGAAACGACTACGAGCTATGGCTACACCTTC.

The genes are TRBV2 and TRBJ2-7; 13 positions match TRBD2. Trimming cost V 6 bases and J 6 bases; bases outside gene matches: 8. Germline CDR1 SNHLY, CDR2 FYNNEI. The CDR3 totals 15 residues. The DNA for the CDR3 is TGTGCCAGCAGAGGGGGACTAGCGGGATCCGGCGAGCAGTACTTC. Translated: CASRGGLAGSGEQYF. Full variable domain (remainder filled in from reference TRBV2 and TRBJ2-7): EPEVTQTPSHQVTQMGQEVILRCVPISNHLYFYWYRQILGQKVEFLVSFYNNEISEKSEIFDDQFSVERPDGSNFTLKIRSTKLEDSAMYFCASRGGLAGSGEQYFGPGTRLTVT.

This chain connects TRBV7-3 to TRBJ1-1; TRBD1 matches at 11 bases. Germline assignment: CDR1 SGHTA and CDR2 FQGTGA. Unmatched junction bases numbered 11, after V lost 5 bases and J lost 6 bases. This CDR3 is 16 amino acids long. The CDR3 nucleotides are TGTGCCAGCAGCCCCGGGACAGGGGGGCCCGCTCCTGAAGCTTTCTTT. Protein sequence: CASSPGTGGPAPEAFF.

The chain couples TRBV19 to TRBJ2-5; the D is unclear. The CDR3 runs 13 residues. Germline CDR1 reads LNHDA; CDR2 reads SQIVND (reference sequence). The V gene lost 4 bases and the J gene lost 1 base, with 7 bases spanning the gap. The CDR3 protein is CASSSGSQETQYF. In nucleotides, the CDR3 is TGTGCCAGTAGTAGTGGCAGCCAAGAGACCCAGTACTTC.

The chain employs TRBV7-9 and TRBJ2-1; 11 positions agree with TRBD2. The CDR3 is 15 amino acids. J gave up 9 bases and V 5 bases, and 9 bases lay outside the gene matches. The V gene's germline CDR1 is SEHNR and CDR2 FQNEAQ (reference sequence). CDR3 sequence reads: CASSPLAGGLSEQFF. The DNA for the CDR3 is TGTGCCAGCAGCCCCTTAGCGGGGGGGCTGTCTGAGCAGTTCTTC. The full variable domain, with the rest looked up from reference TRBV7-9 and TRBJ2-1, is DTGVSQNPRHKITKRGQNVTFRCDPISEHNRLYWYRQTLGQGPEFLTYFQNEAQLEKSRLLSDRFSAERPKGSFSTLEIQRTEQGDSAMYLCASSPLAGGLSEQFFGPGTRLTVL.

This clone was seen once. The rearrangement links TRBV27 to TRBJ1-6; D unclear. Trimming took off 5 bases at V and 4 bases at J, with 3 bases between the two ends. The CDR3 consists of 12 residues. Germline assignment: CDR1 MNHEY and CDR2 SMNVEV (reference sequence). The CDR3 sequence: CASSPYNSPLHF. As DNA, the CDR3 is TGTGCCAGCAGTCCATATAATTCACCCCTCCACTTT.